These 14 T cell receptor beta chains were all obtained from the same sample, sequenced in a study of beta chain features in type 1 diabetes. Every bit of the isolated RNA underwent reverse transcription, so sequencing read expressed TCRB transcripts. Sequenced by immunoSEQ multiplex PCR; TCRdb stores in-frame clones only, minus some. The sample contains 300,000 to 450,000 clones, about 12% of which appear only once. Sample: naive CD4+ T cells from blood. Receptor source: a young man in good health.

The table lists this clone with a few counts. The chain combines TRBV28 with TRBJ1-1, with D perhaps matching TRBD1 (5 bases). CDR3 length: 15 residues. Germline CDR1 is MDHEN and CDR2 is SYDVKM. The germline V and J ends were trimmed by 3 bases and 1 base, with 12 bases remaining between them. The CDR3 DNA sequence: TGTGCCAGCAGTTTTATCCTCAGGGAGAACACTGAAGCTTTCTTT. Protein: CASSFILRENTEAFF.

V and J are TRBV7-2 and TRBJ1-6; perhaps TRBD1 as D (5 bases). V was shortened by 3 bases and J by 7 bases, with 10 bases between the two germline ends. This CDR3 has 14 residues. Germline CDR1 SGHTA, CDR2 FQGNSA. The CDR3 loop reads CASSFTGPNSPLHF. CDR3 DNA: TGTGCCAGCAGCTTCACAGGTCCCAATTCACCCCTCCACTTT.

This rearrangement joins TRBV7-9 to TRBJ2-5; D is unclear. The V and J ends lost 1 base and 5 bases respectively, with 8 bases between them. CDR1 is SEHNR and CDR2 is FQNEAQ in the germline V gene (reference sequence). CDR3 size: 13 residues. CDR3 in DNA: TGTGCCAGCAGCTTAGTAGTAGCTGAGACCCAGTACTTC. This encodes CASSLVVAETQYF.

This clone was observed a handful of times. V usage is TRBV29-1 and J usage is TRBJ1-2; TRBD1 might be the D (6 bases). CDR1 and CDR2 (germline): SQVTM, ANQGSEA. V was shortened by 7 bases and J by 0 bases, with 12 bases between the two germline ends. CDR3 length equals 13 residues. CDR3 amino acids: CSATQGANYGYTF. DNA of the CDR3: TGCAGCGCCACACAGGGAGCTAACTATGGCTACACCTTC.

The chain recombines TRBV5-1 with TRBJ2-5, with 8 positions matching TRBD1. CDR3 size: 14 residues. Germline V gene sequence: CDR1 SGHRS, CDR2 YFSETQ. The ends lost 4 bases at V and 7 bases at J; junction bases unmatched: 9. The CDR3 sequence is CASSPRTGFGTQYF. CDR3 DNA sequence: TGCGCCAGCAGCCCCCGGACAGGGTTCGGGACCCAGTACTTC.

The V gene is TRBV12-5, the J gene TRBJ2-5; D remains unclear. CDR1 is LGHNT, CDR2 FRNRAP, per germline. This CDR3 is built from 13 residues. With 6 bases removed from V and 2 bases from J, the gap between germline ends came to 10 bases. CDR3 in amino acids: CASGYGLQETQYF. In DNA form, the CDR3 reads TGTGCTAGTGGCTACGGTCTTCAAGAGACCCAGTACTTC.

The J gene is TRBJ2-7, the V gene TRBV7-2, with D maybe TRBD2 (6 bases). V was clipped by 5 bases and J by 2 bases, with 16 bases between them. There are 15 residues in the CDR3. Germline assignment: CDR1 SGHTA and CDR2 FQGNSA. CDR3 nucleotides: TGTGCCAGCAGCGTGTCTAGTCGGACTACCTACGAGCAGTACTTC. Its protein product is CASSVSSRTTYEQYF. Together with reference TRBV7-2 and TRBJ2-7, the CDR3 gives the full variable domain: GAGVSQSPSNKVTEKGKDVELRCDPISGHTALYWYRQSLGQGLEFLIYFQGNSAPDKSGLPSDRFSAERTGGSVSTLTIQRTQQEDSAVYLCASSVSSRTTYEQYFGPGTRLTVT.

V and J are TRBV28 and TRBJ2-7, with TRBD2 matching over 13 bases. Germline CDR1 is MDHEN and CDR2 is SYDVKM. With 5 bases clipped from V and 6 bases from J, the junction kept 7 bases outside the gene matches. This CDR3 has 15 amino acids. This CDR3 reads CASSPRTSGRAEQYF. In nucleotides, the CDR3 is TGTGCCAGCAGTCCACGGACTAGCGGGAGAGCCGAGCAGTACTTC.

The CDR3 DNA is TGTGCCAGTAAATTCTCGGGGGGAGGTTCTTCACCCCTCCACTTT. Amino acids: CASKFSGGGSSPLHF. The V gene is TRBV28, the J gene TRBJ1-6; TRBD1 might be the D (5 bases). The CDR3 extends over 15 amino acids. The germline gives CDR1 MDHEN, CDR2 SYDVKM. V was pared by 9 bases and J by 9 bases, with 21 bases between.

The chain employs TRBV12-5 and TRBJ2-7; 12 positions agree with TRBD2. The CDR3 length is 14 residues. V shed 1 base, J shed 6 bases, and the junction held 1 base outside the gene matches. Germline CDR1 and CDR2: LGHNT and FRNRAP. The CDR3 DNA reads TGTGCTAGTGGTTTGGCGGGACTAGCGGGCGAGCAGTACTTC. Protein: CASGLAGLAGEQYF. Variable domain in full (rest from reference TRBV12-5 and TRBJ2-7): DARVTQTPRHKVTEMGQEVTMRCQPILGHNTVFWYRQTMMQGLELLAYFRNRAPLDDSGMPKDRFSAEMPDATLATLKIQPSEPRDSAVYFCASGLAGLAGEQYFGPGTRLTVT.

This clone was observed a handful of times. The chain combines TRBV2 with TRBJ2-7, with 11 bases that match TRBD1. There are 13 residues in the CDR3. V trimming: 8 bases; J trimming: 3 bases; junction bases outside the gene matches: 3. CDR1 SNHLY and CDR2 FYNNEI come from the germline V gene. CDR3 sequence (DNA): TGTGCCAGCGCCGGGACAGGGGGCTACGAGCAGTACTTC. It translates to CASAGTGGYEQYF.

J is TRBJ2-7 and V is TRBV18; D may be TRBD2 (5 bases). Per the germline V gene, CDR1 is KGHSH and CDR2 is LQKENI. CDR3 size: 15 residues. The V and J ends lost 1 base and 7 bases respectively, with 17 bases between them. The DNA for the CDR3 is TGTGCCAGCTCACCACGCGGCTCCGGAGGCCCAGAGCAGTACTTC. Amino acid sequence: CASSPRGSGGPEQYF.

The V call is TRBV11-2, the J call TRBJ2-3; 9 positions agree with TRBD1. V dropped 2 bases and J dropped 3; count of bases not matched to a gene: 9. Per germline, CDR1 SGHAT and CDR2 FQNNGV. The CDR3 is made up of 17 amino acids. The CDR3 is CASSLRTGTGFTDTQYF. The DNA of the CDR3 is TGTGCCAGCAGCTTAAGAACCGGGACAGGGTTTACAGATACGCAGTATTTT. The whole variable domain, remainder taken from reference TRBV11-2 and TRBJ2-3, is EAGVAQSPRYKIIEKRQSVAFWCNPISGHATLYWYQQILGQGPKLLIQFQNNGVVDDSQLPKDRFSAERLKGVDSTLKIQPAKLEDSAVYLCASSLRTGTGFTDTQYFGPGTRLTVL.

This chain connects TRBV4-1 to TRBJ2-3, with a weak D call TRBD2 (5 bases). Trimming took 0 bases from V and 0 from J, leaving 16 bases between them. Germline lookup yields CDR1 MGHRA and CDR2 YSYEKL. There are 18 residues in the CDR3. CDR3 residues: CASSQESTSGLSTDTQYF. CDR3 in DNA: TGCGCCAGCAGCCAAGAAAGTACGAGCGGTCTTAGCACAGATACGCAGTATTTT.